This entry describes one T cell receptor (beta chain). Its antigen is undetermined. With 60 Vbeta and 13 Jbeta primers, the PCR was carried out. Some clones are missing from TCRdb's copy, which holds only in-frame ones; the method was immunoSEQ multiplex PCR. The table lists more than 95,000 clones, approximately 75% of them singletons. This record belongs to a study of cytomegalovirus exposure and HLA in healthy donors. Study information: Assignment to the Caucasian-associated ancestry cluster applied to more than 75% of the approximately 420 genotyped donors.

Looked up from germline, CDR1 is MDHEN and CDR2 is SYDVKM. V was clipped by 6 bases and J by 0 bases, with 14 bases between them. The CDR3 runs to 15 residues. General observations from the study: Accurate prediction of most subjects' HLA-A and HLA-B alleles from TCR beta sequences was reported.

Specimen: PBMCs. The chain recombines TRBV28 with TRBJ1-1, with a weak D call TRBD1 (6 bases). The sequence was obtained from a man aged 50-59 years in good health and CMV-seropositive. The CDR3 sequence is CASRPLRDMNTEAFF. The CDR3 nucleotides read TGTGCCAGCAGACCACTCAGGGACATGAACACTGAAGCTTTCTTT.